The rows below give T cell receptor beta chains drawn from one sample of a study of T cell repertoires in cytomegalovirus infection. One entry per CDR3 protein, called by TCRdb with MiXCR from the reads. This sample carries about 890,000 distinct CDR3 sequences, 31% of them seen once, and the ten largest clones take around an eighth. The antigens of these receptors remain unknown. The sample here was cultured CD8+ T cells from PBMCs, taken from culture after CMV antigen stimulation. These receptors were collected from a human donor in good health (CMV status not recorded). Some clones in this sample may be carry-over from other donors' samples. Both conserved end residues are part of each CDR3. The D gene is left open where the match is weak. Size tells how often a clone was seen (once, few, many) or the class of an expanded clone, and some rows leave it out.

TRBV10-3	17	-	few	TRBJ2-3	TGTGCCATCAGTGAGTCGAAGGGGGAGACTAGCACAGATACGCAGTATTTT	CAISESKGETSTDTQYF
TRBV7-9	18	TRBD1	many	TRBJ2-5	TGTGCCAGCAGCCCGGACAGGGGGGAAAAAAGCCACCCAGAGACCCAGTACTTC	CASSPDRGEKSHPETQYF
TRBV19	16	-	few	TRBJ2-7	TGTGCCAGTAGTCCCCCGGCAGGGGGGTCATCCTACGAGCAGTACTTC	CASSPPAGGSSYEQYF
TRBV5-4	14	-	-	TRBJ2-1	TGTGCCAGCAGCTTGGGGGGCCCCTCCACTGAGCAGTTCTTC	CASSLGGPSTEQFF
TRBV5-1	13	-	-	TRBJ2-5	TGCGCCAGCAGCTTGGGGGCGACCGAGACCCAGTACTTC	CASSLGATETQYF
TRBV20-1	14	-	-	TRBJ1-1	TGCAGTGCCCCCTCGCAAGGGTGGATGACTGAAGCTTTCTTT	CSAPSQGWMTEAFF
TRBV7-3	18	TRBD1	many	TRBJ2-5	TGTGCCAGCAGCCTCGGGACAGGGGTCCTCCCATGGGGAGAGACCCAGTACTTC	CASSLGTGVLPWGETQYF
TRBV5-6	15	-	-	TRBJ1-3	TGTGCCAGCAGCCTGAGCCCGGGCGACGGAAACACCATATATTTT	CASSLSPGDGNTIYF
TRBV12-3/TRBV12-4	14	-	-	TRBJ2-1	TGTGCCAGCTCGTCCGGACTCCCCCCCGGTGAGCAGTTCTTC	CASSSGLPPGEQFF
TRBV20-1	19	TRBD1	-	TRBJ1-2	TGCAGTGCTAGGGGGGCCAGCCGGGACAGGGGACTCGAAGACTATGGCTACACCTTC	CSARGASRDRGLEDYGYTF
TRBV7-8	15	-	many	TRBJ2-2	TGTGCCAGCAGCTTCCCCGGAGCCTGGACCGGGGAGCTGTTTTTT	CASSFPGAWTGELFF
TRBV7-4	14	-	few	TRBJ1-5	TGTGCCAGCAGCTTAGATGCTATGGGTCAGCCCCAGCATTTT	CASSLDAMGQPQHF
TRBV4-1	16	TRBD1	few	TRBJ1-2	TGCGCCAGCAGCCTCGGGACAGTCGAACCTAACTATGGCTACACCTTC	CASSLGTVEPNYGYTF
TRBV2	11	-	many	TRBJ2-7	TGTGCCTCGAGGGGCTCCTACGAGCAGTACTTC	CASRGSYEQYF
TRBV7-6	15	TRBD2	many	TRBJ2-5	TGTGCCAGCAGCTTAGAGGGAGGGTGGCAAGAGACCCAGTACTTC	CASSLEGGWQETQYF
TRBV4-1	14	-	-	TRBJ1-1	TGCGCCAGCAGCCAGACGGACGGTGAACGGGGAGCTTTCTTT	CASSQTDGERGAFF
TRBV6-2/TRBV6-3	16	TRBD1	-	TRBJ2-3	TGTGCCACCGGACAGGGGGCAGACGCCTACACAGATACGCAGTATTTT	CATGQGADAYTDTQYF
TRBV7-9	17	-	-	TRBJ1-5	TGTGCCAGCAGCTTAGCGCGTGGACAAACCAGCAATCAGCCCCAGCATTTT	CASSLARGQTSNQPQHF
TRBV19	14	-	-	TRBJ1-4	TGTGCCAGTAGCAGTCAAGCAACTAATGAAAAACTGTTTTTT	CASSSQATNEKLFF
TRBV5-5	15	-	few	TRBJ1-4	TGTGCCAGCAGCATCGGACAGACAACTAATGAAAAACTGTTTTTT	CASSIGQTTNEKLFF
TRBV25-1	15	-	few	TRBJ2-7	TGTGCCAGCAGCAGTGACGGGACAAAATCCTACGAGCAGTACTTC	CASSSDGTKSYEQYF
TRBV12-3/TRBV12-4	16	TRBD2	-	TRBJ2-3	TGTGCCAGCAGTACACGAGCGGGGGGGAGCACAGATACGCAGTATTTT	CASSTRAGGSTDTQYF
TRBV6-6	15	TRBD1	-	TRBJ2-7	TGTGCCAGCAGTGACCCGGGACAGGGTGTCTACGAGCAGTACTTC	CASSDPGQGVYEQYF
TRBV4-1	15	TRBD1	-	TRBJ2-7	TGCGCCAGCAGCCAGCTGGGACAGGGGCTCTACGAGCAGTACTTC	CASSQLGQGLYEQYF
TRBV7-8	16	TRBD2	many	TRBJ2-3	TGTGCCAGCAGGCCAGAACTAGCGGGGGGGCAAGATACGCAGTATTTT	CASRPELAGGQDTQYF
TRBV5-1	16	-	-	TRBJ2-5	TGCGCCAGCAGCTTGGAGGCTAGCGAGGTCTCGGAGACCCAGTACTTC	CASSLEASEVSETQYF
TRBV5-1	15	TRBD2	few	TRBJ2-3	TGCGCCAGCAGCTTGGATCCTAGCGGGGGAGATACGCAGTATTTT	CASSLDPSGGDTQYF
TRBV2	14	-	few	TRBJ1-6	TGTGCCACCTGTTTAAGCTCCTATAATTCACCCCTCCACTTT	CATCLSSYNSPLHF